Listed below are T cell receptor beta chains from one sample, sequenced in a study of cytomegalovirus exposure and HLA in healthy donors. The table came from immunoSEQ multiplex PCR; TCRdb's copy has only in-frame clones and leaves some out. This sample yields about 130,000 clones, of which roughly 70% are seen a single time; around 4.7% belongs to the top ten. The sequenced sample was PBMCs. These receptors all stem from a man aged 18 to 35 in good health and CMV-seropositive. CDR3s include the opening cysteine and the closing phenylalanine or tryptophan. The order of the fields is J gene, clone size, V gene, D gene, CDR3 DNA, CDR3 protein. A D gene is named only where the DNA matches it firmly. Clone size is shown for a subset of rows, as once, few, many or a class of expanded clone.

j_call: TRBJ1-1
clone_size: few
v_call: TRBV7-2
d_call: TRBD1
cdr3_nt: TGTGCCAGCAGCCCGAGACAGGGAAACACTGAAGCTTTCTTT
cdr3_aa: CASSPRQGNTEAFF

j_call: TRBJ1-5
clone_size: NA
v_call: TRBV2
d_call: NA
cdr3_nt: TGTGCCAGCAGTGAAGAGAGAATCCTTAGCAATCAGCCCCAGCATTTT
cdr3_aa: CASSEERILSNQPQHF

j_call: TRBJ2-3
clone_size: few
v_call: TRBV11-2
d_call: NA
cdr3_nt: TGTGCCAGCGAACTCTCTAGCACAGATACGCAGTATTTT
cdr3_aa: CASELSSTDTQYF

j_call: TRBJ1-5
clone_size: NA
v_call: TRBV29-1
d_call: NA
cdr3_nt: TGCAGCGTTGGAAGCAGCAATCAGCCCCAGCATTTT
cdr3_aa: CSVGSSNQPQHF

j_call: TRBJ2-1
clone_size: once
v_call: TRBV27
d_call: TRBD2
cdr3_nt: TGTGCCAGCAGTTTATCCGGGACTAGCAGCTCCTACAATGAGCAGTTCTTC
cdr3_aa: CASSLSGTSSSYNEQFF

j_call: TRBJ2-5
clone_size: NA
v_call: TRBV21-1
d_call: NA
cdr3_nt: TGTGCCAGCAGCCAGCACAGGGGGTTATTCCTGGAGACCCAGTACTTC
cdr3_aa: CASSQHRGLFLETQYF

j_call: TRBJ2-7
clone_size: NA
v_call: TRBV11-3
d_call: NA
cdr3_nt: TGTGCCAGCAGCTTAGTAGGAGGAGACGAGCAGTACTTC
cdr3_aa: CASSLVGGDEQYF

j_call: TRBJ2-7
clone_size: NA
v_call: TRBV27
d_call: TRBD1
cdr3_nt: TGTGCCAGCAGTTGGGGACAGGGGGGGGAAAACGAGCAGTACTTC
cdr3_aa: CASSWGQGGENEQYF

j_call: TRBJ2-7
clone_size: NA
v_call: TRBV28
d_call: TRBD1
cdr3_nt: TGTGCCAGCATTCAACAGGGGAAGCAGTACTTC
cdr3_aa: CASIQQGKQYF

j_call: TRBJ2-7
clone_size: NA
v_call: TRBV20-1
d_call: NA
cdr3_nt: TGCAGTGCTAGATCCTTGTCCGAGCAGTACTTC
cdr3_aa: CSARSLSEQYF

j_call: TRBJ2-7
clone_size: NA
v_call: TRBV5-5
d_call: NA
cdr3_nt: TGTGCCAGCAGCTTGGCCTGGGACAATTCCTACGAGCAGTACTTC
cdr3_aa: CASSLAWDNSYEQYF

j_call: TRBJ2-7
clone_size: NA
v_call: TRBV4-3
d_call: NA
cdr3_nt: TGCGCCAGCAGCCAAGGGCCAGGGGATCTGTACGAGCAGTACTTC
cdr3_aa: CASSQGPGDLYEQYF

j_call: TRBJ1-4
clone_size: NA
v_call: TRBV19
d_call: TRBD1
cdr3_nt: TGTGCCAGTAGTAGAAACAGGGGGACTAATGAAAAACTGTTTTTT
cdr3_aa: CASSRNRGTNEKLFF

j_call: TRBJ1-2
clone_size: NA
v_call: TRBV2
d_call: TRBD1
cdr3_nt: TGTGCCAGCAGCGGGACAGGGGCTAACTATGGCTACACCTTC
cdr3_aa: CASSGTGANYGYTF

j_call: TRBJ1-5
clone_size: NA
v_call: TRBV6-1
d_call: TRBD1
cdr3_nt: TGTGCCAGCAGTGATGGGGACAGGGGGTTTGGCAATCAGCCCCAGCATTTT
cdr3_aa: CASSDGDRGFGNQPQHF

j_call: TRBJ2-7
clone_size: NA
v_call: TRBV28
d_call: TRBD2
cdr3_nt: TGTGCCAGCAGCCACGGGACTAGGAGGTACGAGCAGTACTTC
cdr3_aa: CASSHGTRRYEQYF

j_call: TRBJ1-5
clone_size: NA
v_call: TRBV5-5
d_call: TRBD1
cdr3_nt: TGTGCCAGCAGCTCCCAAGTGAGGACAGGCGGCCAGCCCCAGCATTTT
cdr3_aa: CASSSQVRTGGQPQHF

j_call: TRBJ1-2
clone_size: NA
v_call: TRBV9
d_call: TRBD1
cdr3_nt: TGTGCCAGCAGCACTGGGACAGGGTTTGTTAACTATGGCTACACCTTC
cdr3_aa: CASSTGTGFVNYGYTF

j_call: TRBJ1-2
clone_size: once
v_call: TRBV15
d_call: NA
cdr3_nt: TGTGCCACCAGCGGGGGGAACTATGGCTACACCTTC
cdr3_aa: CATSGGNYGYTF

j_call: TRBJ1-1
clone_size: NA
v_call: TRBV6-5
d_call: TRBD1
cdr3_nt: TGTGCCAGCAGTTACTGGGACAGGCAGAACACTGAAGCTTTCTTT
cdr3_aa: CASSYWDRQNTEAFF

j_call: TRBJ1-5
clone_size: NA
v_call: TRBV29-1
d_call: NA
cdr3_nt: TGCAGCGTTTCCAGGGGCAATCAGCCCCAGCATTTT
cdr3_aa: CSVSRGNQPQHF

j_call: TRBJ1-4
clone_size: NA
v_call: TRBV7-2
d_call: TRBD1
cdr3_nt: TGTGCCAGCAGCCGTACCGGGACAGGGAATGAAAAACTGTTTTTT
cdr3_aa: CASSRTGTGNEKLFF

j_call: TRBJ2-7
clone_size: NA
v_call: TRBV14
d_call: TRBD1
cdr3_nt: TGTGCCAGCAGCCAACTGGACAGGGTCGGTTACGAGCAGTACTTC
cdr3_aa: CASSQLDRVGYEQYF

j_call: TRBJ2-5
clone_size: NA
v_call: TRBV7-2
d_call: TRBD2
cdr3_nt: TGTGCCAGCAGCCCCCCGGGACTAGCGGATCAAGAGACCCAGTACTTC
cdr3_aa: CASSPPGLADQETQYF

j_call: TRBJ1-2
clone_size: once
v_call: TRBV7-3
d_call: NA
cdr3_nt: TGTGCCAGCAGCGCCACAGGGTCGGGGGGCTACACCTTC
cdr3_aa: CASSATGSGGYTF

j_call: TRBJ1-1
clone_size: NA
v_call: TRBV7-9
d_call: NA
cdr3_nt: TGTGCCAGCAGCACTCGCAGGGGCGTAGGCACTGAAGCTTTCTTT
cdr3_aa: CASSTRRGVGTEAFF

j_call: TRBJ1-4
clone_size: NA
v_call: TRBV7-8
d_call: TRBD1
cdr3_nt: TGTGCCAGCAGCGCAAACAGGGGTAGCACTAATGAAAAACTGTTTTTT
cdr3_aa: CASSANRGSTNEKLFF

j_call: TRBJ2-7
clone_size: NA
v_call: TRBV29-1
d_call: NA
cdr3_nt: TGCAGCGTGGAAGGGCACCGATCGATAAGCTCCTACGAGCAGTACTTC
cdr3_aa: CSVEGHRSISSYEQYF

j_call: TRBJ2-7
clone_size: NA
v_call: TRBV4-1
d_call: NA
cdr3_nt: TGCGCCAGCAGCCAAGTAGGGGCGCGATCGTACGAGCAGTACTTC
cdr3_aa: CASSQVGARSYEQYF

j_call: TRBJ1-2
clone_size: NA
v_call: TRBV15
d_call: NA
cdr3_nt: TGTGCCACCAGTACCGGACATCGCGAAAGAGGCTACACCTTC
cdr3_aa: CATSTGHRERGYTF

j_call: TRBJ2-1
clone_size: NA
v_call: TRBV6-5
d_call: NA
cdr3_nt: TGTGCCAGCAGTTACAAAACAGGGATCTACAATGAGCAGTTCTTC
cdr3_aa: CASSYKTGIYNEQFF

j_call: TRBJ2-2
clone_size: NA
v_call: TRBV19
d_call: TRBD1
cdr3_nt: TGTGCCAGTAGTGTGGACAGGGATCACGGGGAGCTGTTTTTT
cdr3_aa: CASSVDRDHGELFF

j_call: TRBJ2-4
clone_size: NA
v_call: TRBV30
d_call: NA
cdr3_nt: TGTGCCCAGCAGGGCGGCCCACTAGCCAAAAACATTCAGTACTTC
cdr3_aa: CAQQGGPLAKNIQYF

j_call: TRBJ1-1
clone_size: NA
v_call: TRBV28
d_call: NA
cdr3_nt: TGTGCCAGCAGTACAGGTTTGAACACTGAAGCTTTCTTT
cdr3_aa: CASSTGLNTEAFF

j_call: TRBJ2-7
clone_size: NA
v_call: TRBV11-2
d_call: NA
cdr3_nt: TGTGCCAGCAGCTCATCCTACGAGCAGTACTTC
cdr3_aa: CASSSSYEQYF

j_call: TRBJ2-7
clone_size: NA
v_call: TRBV6-1
d_call: TRBD1
cdr3_nt: TGTGCCAGCACAAGACAGGGCGATCACGAGCAGTACTTC
cdr3_aa: CASTRQGDHEQYF

j_call: TRBJ2-7
clone_size: NA
v_call: TRBV6-5
d_call: TRBD1
cdr3_nt: TGTGCCAGCAGTAGGTCGGCAGGGGGAACCTACGAGCAGTACTTC
cdr3_aa: CASSRSAGGTYEQYF

j_call: TRBJ2-3
clone_size: NA
v_call: TRBV28
d_call: TRBD1
cdr3_nt: TGTGCCAGGATACAGGGGGCGGAAGATACGCAGTATTTT
cdr3_aa: CARIQGAEDTQYF

j_call: TRBJ2-7
clone_size: NA
v_call: TRBV7-2
d_call: NA
cdr3_nt: TGTGCCAGCAGCTTACAGGGGGGCTCCTACGAGCAGTACTTC
cdr3_aa: CASSLQGGSYEQYF

j_call: TRBJ2-7
clone_size: NA
v_call: TRBV19
d_call: NA
cdr3_nt: TGTGCCAGTAGTATGACTGATCGCTACGAGCAGTACTTC
cdr3_aa: CASSMTDRYEQYF

j_call: TRBJ2-4
clone_size: NA
v_call: TRBV5-5
d_call: TRBD1
cdr3_nt: TGTGCCAGCAGCTTGGGGGAATGGGACAGGGATCAATTC
cdr3_aa: CASSLGEWDRDQF

j_call: TRBJ1-1
clone_size: NA
v_call: TRBV6-1
d_call: TRBD1
cdr3_nt: TGTGCCAGCAGAGCAGGGGGCTGGAACACTGAAGCTTTCTTT
cdr3_aa: CASRAGGWNTEAFF

j_call: TRBJ2-2
clone_size: NA
v_call: TRBV10-1
d_call: NA
cdr3_nt: TGCGCCAGCAGTGATCAGGGGTTCGCGAACACCGGGGAGCTGTTTTTT
cdr3_aa: CASSDQGFANTGELFF

j_call: TRBJ2-7
clone_size: NA
v_call: TRBV29-1
d_call: TRBD2
cdr3_nt: TGCAGCGTCCGCGGGGGGACCTACGAGCAGTACTTC
cdr3_aa: CSVRGGTYEQYF

j_call: TRBJ1-1
clone_size: NA
v_call: TRBV11-2
d_call: NA
cdr3_nt: TGTGCCAGCAGCCTTCTCAGCACTGAAGCTTTCTTT
cdr3_aa: CASSLLSTEAFF

j_call: TRBJ2-1
clone_size: NA
v_call: TRBV5-1
d_call: TRBD1
cdr3_nt: TGCGCCAGCAGCGGGGACAGCTCCTACAATGAGCAGTTCTTC
cdr3_aa: CASSGDSSYNEQFF

j_call: TRBJ1-2
clone_size: NA
v_call: TRBV11-3
d_call: NA
cdr3_nt: TGTGCCAGCAGCTTCAATGAGGGGGTTGGCTACACCTTC
cdr3_aa: CASSFNEGVGYTF

j_call: TRBJ2-3
clone_size: few
v_call: TRBV4-3
d_call: NA
cdr3_nt: TGCGCCAGCAGCCAAGATGTCGGGACTGTCCCGAATTTT
cdr3_aa: CASSQDVGTVPNF

j_call: TRBJ1-5
clone_size: NA
v_call: TRBV5-4
d_call: NA
cdr3_nt: TGTGCCAGCAGCTTGGGGGCCCCCGGAACCAACGATCAGCCCCAGCATTTT
cdr3_aa: CASSLGAPGTNDQPQHF

j_call: TRBJ2-3
clone_size: NA
v_call: TRBV7-2
d_call: NA
cdr3_nt: TGTGCCAGCAGCCCCCCGGCAGGGCGGGGAGATACGCAGTATTTT
cdr3_aa: CASSPPAGRGDTQYF

j_call: TRBJ2-7
clone_size: NA
v_call: TRBV29-1
d_call: TRBD1
cdr3_nt: TGCAGCGTTACGGGGGCAGGGGGCAGGGGCGAGCAGTACTTC
cdr3_aa: CSVTGAGGRGEQYF